One sample yielded the 27 T cell receptor beta chains listed below, sequenced in a study of identical twins. TCRdb reprocessed the 5' RACE reads via MiXCR and lists one record per CDR3 protein. The table includes around 200,000 distinct CDR3 sequences, roughly a tenth detected once. The sample taken for sequencing was memory (CD45RO+) T cells sorted from blood. The receptors shown here come from a woman younger than 30 in good health.

At least ten counts were recorded for this clonotype. The gene calls are TRBV6-1 and TRBJ1-5, with 12 nucleotides matching TRBD1. The CDR3 runs 14 residues. The V and J ends lost 6 bases and 7 bases, in that order; junction bases with no gene match: 4. Germline V CDR1 and CDR2: MNHNS, SASEGT. The CDR3 region has the DNA TGTGCCAGCAGGGGACAGGGGGCGTCCCAGCCCCAGCATTTT. It yields the protein CASRGQGASQPQHF.

This clonotype was picked up many times. The chain recombines TRBV11-2 with TRBJ2-3, with D perhaps given as TRBD1 or TRBD2 (7 bases each). V lost 0 bases and J lost 4, with 17 bases in between. This CDR3 contains 17 residues. Germline CDR1 reads SGHAT; CDR2 reads FQNNGV. The CDR3 nucleotides are TGTGCCAGCAGCTTAGAATCAAGGGAGGGGGCGGCAGATACGCAGTATTTT. Protein sequence: CASSLESREGAADTQYF.

This clonotype was recorded many times. This rearrangement joins TRBV29-1 to TRBJ1-1; D remains unclear. Trimming cost V 3 bases and J 4 bases, with 9 bases left between them. This CDR3 is built from 12 residues. Germline V gene data show CDR1 as SQVTM and CDR2 as ANQGSEA. The CDR3 coding sequence is TGCAGCGTTGACGGTTCGGGCACTGAAGCTTTCTTT. Translated, it gives CSVDGSGTEAFF. The whole variable domain, remainder taken from reference TRBV29-1 and TRBJ1-1, is SAVISQKPSRDICQRGTSLTIQCQVDSQVTMMFWYRQQPGQSLTLIATANQGSEATYESGFVIDKFPISRPNLTFSTLTVSNMSPEDSSIYLCSVDGSGTEAFFGQGTRLTVV.

J is TRBJ2-2 and V is TRBV20-1; the D is unclear. Germline values: CDR1 DFQATT, CDR2 SNEGSKA (reference sequence). V was pared by 0 bases and J by 6 bases, with 14 bases between. CDR3 length equals 15 residues. The CDR3: CSARDPRSTAGELFF. The DNA for the CDR3 is TGCAGTGCTAGAGATCCACGGTCCACTGCCGGGGAGCTGTTTTTT.

The V gene is TRBV19, the J gene TRBJ2-1; 11 bases are a match to TRBD1. From germline, CDR1 is LNHDA and CDR2 SQIVND (reference sequence). V dropped 4 bases and J dropped 4; count of bases not matched to a gene: 6. The CDR3 runs 16 residues. The CDR3 sequence: CASSRGQGASYNEQFF. The CDR3 bases are TGTGCCAGTAGTAGAGGACAGGGGGCGAGTTACAATGAGCAGTTCTTC.

The chain links TRBV4-3 to TRBJ2-2, with D unclear. The CDR3 is 16 residues long. Germline CDR1 and CDR2: LGHNA and YSLEER. The V end lost 4 bases, the J end lost 4 bases, and 16 bases lay between the germline ends. The CDR3 is CASSRGDQRTTGELFF. CDR3 sequence (DNA): TGCGCCAGCAGCCGTGGGGATCAGCGTACCACCGGGGAGCTGTTTTTT.

This clonotype came up a few times. This chain links TRBV28 with TRBJ2-2; D is perhaps TRBD1 (5 bases). The CDR3 extends over 16 amino acids. Trimming stripped 3 bases from V and 6 bases from J, with 17 bases between. CDR1 is MDHEN, CDR2 SYDVKM, per germline. The CDR3 is CASSFLGAGLAGELFF. The DNA of the CDR3 is TGTGCCAGCAGTTTTCTTGGGGCAGGGTTGGCCGGGGAGCTGTTTTTT.

This clonotype has only a few counts. This chain uses TRBV6-1 with TRBJ1-1; D is unresolved. V was cut by 11 bases and J by 3 bases, with 16 bases left in between. Germline values: CDR1 MNHNS, CDR2 SASEGT. CDR3 length equals 13 residues. The CDR3 is CASRKHPDTEAFF. For the CDR3, the DNA is TGTGCCTCAAGGAAACATCCCGACACTGAAGCTTTCTTT.

CDR3 residues: CSVDWLGRGEAFF. The CDR3 nucleotides read TGCAGCGTTGACTGGCTGGGAAGGGGTGAAGCTTTCTTT. The chain combines TRBV29-1 with TRBJ1-1; a weak D match, TRBD1 (5 bases). The CDR3 totals 13 residues. Germline V gene sequence: CDR1 SQVTM, CDR2 ANQGSEA. The germline V and J ends were trimmed by 3 bases and 7 bases, with 15 bases remaining between them.

The chain employs TRBV3-1 and TRBJ1-1; perhaps TRBD1 as D (5 bases). Trimming stripped 6 bases from V and 11 bases from J, with 13 bases between. CDR3 size: 11 residues. Germline CDR1 LGHDT, CDR2 YNNKEL (reference sequence). DNA for the CDR3: TGTGCCAGCAGTTGGGGGGGGGTGGCTTTCTTT. Translated, it gives CASSWGGVAFF.

In this sample, this clonotype turned up a few times. The V call is TRBV7-9, the J call TRBJ2-5, with TRBD2 identical over 8 bases. Trimming cost V 0 bases and J 1 base; bases outside gene matches: 1. Looked up from germline, CDR1 is SEHNR and CDR2 is FQNEAQ (reference sequence). The CDR3 runs to 15 residues. Written as DNA, the CDR3 is TGTGCCAGCAGCTTAGCTAGCGGGGCCCAAGAGACCCAGTACTTC. It translates to CASSLASGAQETQYF.

In its sample, this clonotype was seen many times. The CDR3 DNA follows: TGTGCCAGCAGCCCGGAGAGGGACACCGGGGAGCTGTTTTTT. Protein: CASSPERDTGELFF. V gene TRBV7-9 combines with J gene TRBJ2-2; possibly TRBD2 for D (5 bases). This CDR3 is 14 amino acids long. V dropped 5 bases and J dropped 3 bases, with 10 bases sitting between them. Looked up from germline, CDR1 is SEHNR and CDR2 is FQNEAQ (reference sequence).

This clonotype was observed a few times. The chain has TRBV18 and TRBJ2-3, with 11 bases fitting TRBD2. V lost 0 bases and J lost 3; bases outside the gene matches: 2. CDR1 and CDR2 (germline): KGHSH, LQKENI. CDR3 length: 16 residues. CDR3 bases: TGTGCCAGCTCACCACCCTCTAGCGGGAGGACAGATACGCAGTATTTT. Translation gives CASSPPSSGRTDTQYF.

The sample holds many counts of this clonotype. The chain carries TRBV12-3 or TRBV12-4 and TRBJ2-1, with D perhaps TRBD1 or TRBD2 (5 bases each). Trimming took 5 bases from V and 4 from J, leaving 9 bases between them. The CDR3 loop spans 13 amino acids. The CDR3 DNA sequence: TGTGCCAGCAGTCCCAGGGAGTACAATGAGCAGTTCTTC. Its protein product is CASSPREYNEQFF.

The rearrangement uses TRBV11-3 and TRBJ2-3; possibly TRBD1 for D (6 bases). V dropped 7 bases and J dropped 1 base, with 15 bases sitting between them. Germline values: CDR1 SGHNT, CDR2 YENEEA. The CDR3 is 15 amino acids. The CDR3 sequence: CASTNDGQRTDTQYF. As DNA, the CDR3 is TGTGCCAGCACTAACGACGGACAGCGCACAGATACGCAGTATTTT.

This clonotype was counted many times. The V gene is TRBV6-5, the J gene TRBJ1-2; D is unresolved. Trimming removed 2 bases at V and 2 bases at J, with 9 bases between. The CDR3 extends over 14 amino acids. CDR1 is MNHEY and CDR2 is SVGAGI in the germline V gene. CDR3 sequence (DNA): TGTGCCAGCAGTTACGGTGGCAGGAACTATGGCTACACCTTC. Encoded protein: CASSYGGRNYGYTF.

The CDR3 DNA reads TGTGCCACCAGTGACAAGAGCGGGAGGGTCGGTGAGCAGTTCTTC. Residues: CATSDKSGRVGEQFF. The chain couples TRBV24-1 to TRBJ2-1; 10 bases agree with TRBD2. There are 15 residues in the CDR3. V trimming: 4 bases; J trimming: 9 bases; junction bases outside the gene matches: 8. CDR1 and CDR2 (germline): KGHDR, SFDVKD.

The sample holds many counts of this clonotype. CDR3 region: CSARDPKQGGTDTQYF. The CDR3 DNA is TGCAGTGCTAGAGATCCTAAACAGGGTGGCACAGATACGCAGTATTTT. The chain couples TRBV20-1 to TRBJ2-3, with a possible D match to TRBD1 (6 bases). V was pared by 0 bases and J by 1 base, with 14 bases between. The CDR3 runs to 16 residues. From germline, CDR1 is DFQATT and CDR2 SNEGSKA (reference sequence).

This clonotype appeared a few times. This chain joins TRBV7-2 and TRBJ1-2, with a weak D call TRBD1 (5 bases). The CDR3 extends over 15 amino acids. The germline CDR1 and CDR2 sequences are SGHTA and FQGNSA. Trimming cost V 0 bases and J 8 bases, with 16 bases left between them. The CDR3 sequence is CASSLAPGGLGGYTF. DNA for the CDR3: TGTGCCAGCAGCTTAGCCCCCGGGGGGTTAGGCGGCTACACCTTC.

The rearrangement links TRBV29-1 to TRBJ2-3; D remains unclear. CDR3 length: 14 residues. V was pared by 1 base and J by 5 bases, with 13 bases between. In germline, CDR1 is SQVTM, CDR2 ANQGSEA. In nucleotides, the CDR3 is TGCAGCGTTGAAGTGGGCCGCCGTGGAGATACGCAGTATTTT. Protein sequence: CSVEVGRRGDTQYF.

This clonotype was counted between two and nine times. This chain uses TRBV12-3 or TRBV12-4 with TRBJ2-1; 7 bases map to TRBD2. The CDR3 covers 14 residues. The J segment lost 7 bases and the V segment lost 1 base, leaving 4 bases of the junction unmatched. CDR3 DNA sequence: TGTGCCAGCAGTTTAGTGATGGGGGGGAATGAGCAGTTCTTC. Translation gives CASSLVMGGNEQFF.

This clonotype has a handful of counts. V and J are TRBV27 and TRBJ2-1, with D maybe TRBD1 (5 bases). V was shortened by 2 bases and J by 1 base, with 12 bases between the two germline ends. The CDR3 contains 16 residues. In germline, CDR1 is MNHEY, CDR2 SMNVEV (reference sequence). This CDR3 reads CASSLRGASSYNEQFF. Here the CDR3 DNA reads TGTGCCAGCAGTTTACGTGGGGCCTCTTCCTACAATGAGCAGTTCTTC.

V gene TRBV29-1 combines with J gene TRBJ1-1; tentatively, D is TRBD1 (5 bases). CDR1 and CDR2 from the germline V gene are SQVTM and ANQGSEA. This CDR3 region has 11 residues. Trimming cost V 5 bases and J 1 base, with 5 bases left between them. The CDR3 protein is CSVQGNTEAFF. The CDR3 bases are TGCAGCGTTCAGGGGAACACTGAAGCTTTCTTT.

Ten or more counts support this clonotype. J is TRBJ1-5 and V is TRBV16; unclear D gene. The CDR3 covers 12 residues. Trimming removed 4 bases at V and 6 bases at J, with 7 bases between. Germline V gene sequence: CDR1 KGHSY, CDR2 FQNENV. The CDR3 DNA reads as TGTGCCAGCAGCCGGTCCGGTCAGCCCCAGCATTTT. Its translation: CASSRSGQPQHF.

This chain uses TRBV27 with TRBJ1-1; D might be TRBD1 (6 bases). The V end was cut by 3 bases, the J end by 6 bases, with 11 bases between. Germline CDR1 reads MNHEY; CDR2 reads SMNVEV (reference sequence). There are 13 residues in the CDR3. The CDR3: CASSFQGYAEAFF. The CDR3, as DNA: TGTGCCAGCAGTTTTCAGGGGTACGCTGAAGCTTTCTTT.

V and J are TRBV5-5 and TRBJ1-5; 7 positions match TRBD1. The CDR3 sequence is 15 residues long. The ends lost 4 bases at V and 6 bases at J; junction bases unmatched: 10. CDR1 SGHKS and CDR2 YYEKEE come from the germline V gene (reference sequence). The CDR3 loop is CASSPTGLRSQPQHF. The CDR3 region has the DNA TGTGCCAGCAGCCCGACAGGGCTCAGGAGTCAGCCCCAGCATTTT.

The chain couples TRBV7-2 to TRBJ2-7; D possibly corresponds to TRBD2 (6 bases). V lost 1 base and J lost 6, with 10 bases in between. This CDR3 comprises 13 residues. Germline V gene data show CDR1 as SGHTA and CDR2 as FQGNSA. The CDR3 sequence: CASSLVTGVEQYF. CDR3 bases: TGTGCCAGCAGCTTAGTAACGGGAGTCGAGCAGTACTTC.